This is a list of T cell receptor beta chains from one sample in a study of shared clonotypes between healthy human individuals. Assay: immunoSEQ multiplex PCR; the TCRdb copy retains only in-frame clones and omits some. This table holds about 2.1 million clones, just over 90% found once. The specimen sequenced was naive CD8+ T cells from PBMCs. These TCRs come from a man aged 18 to 35 in good health. Some clones in this sample may be carry-over from other donors' samples. The CDR3 runs from the conserved cysteine through the conserved F or W. Each record gives: J gene, V gene, D gene, clone size, CDR3 protein, CDR3 DNA. D genes are given only for firm matches. Clone size appears in some rows only: once, few, many, or a class for an expanded clone.

j_call: TRBJ1-2
v_call: TRBV7-9
d_call: TRBD1
clone_size: NA
cdr3_aa: CASSLSDRATYGYTF
cdr3_nt: TGTGCCAGCAGCTTATCCGACAGGGCTACCTATGGCTACACCTTC

j_call: TRBJ2-7
v_call: TRBV4-2
d_call: NA
clone_size: NA
cdr3_aa: CASSANRGGSSYEQYF
cdr3_nt: TGTGCCAGCAGCGCAAACAGGGGAGGGAGCTCCTACGAGCAGTACTTC

j_call: TRBJ2-1
v_call: TRBV27
d_call: NA
clone_size: NA
cdr3_aa: CASRISANGALNEQFF
cdr3_nt: TGTGCCAGCAGAATTTCCGCTAACGGGGCACTTAATGAGCAGTTCTTC

j_call: TRBJ1-1
v_call: TRBV5-7
d_call: TRBD1
clone_size: NA
cdr3_aa: CASSTWTGGHTEAFF
cdr3_nt: TGTGCCAGCAGCACCTGGACAGGGGGGCACACTGAAGCTTTCTTT

j_call: TRBJ2-1
v_call: TRBV9
d_call: NA
clone_size: NA
cdr3_aa: CASSVGVRAAQNEQFF
cdr3_nt: TGTGCCAGCAGCGTAGGGGTCCGGGCGGCCCAGAATGAGCAGTTCTTC

j_call: TRBJ1-2
v_call: TRBV27
d_call: TRBD1
clone_size: NA
cdr3_aa: CASSSNPNRGEAGYTF
cdr3_nt: TGTGCCAGCAGCTCCAACCCTAACAGGGGAGAGGCTGGCTACACCTTC

j_call: TRBJ2-3
v_call: TRBV30
d_call: NA
clone_size: once
cdr3_aa: CAWSVGTPQSTDTQYF
cdr3_nt: TGTGCCTGGAGTGTAGGGACCCCTCAGAGCACAGATACGCAGTATTTT

j_call: TRBJ2-5
v_call: TRBV2
d_call: NA
clone_size: NA
cdr3_aa: CASSVIGEDGGTQYF
cdr3_nt: TGTGCCAGCAGTGTTATAGGGGAAGACGGCGGGACCCAGTACTTC

j_call: TRBJ2-7
v_call: TRBV29-1
d_call: NA
clone_size: once
cdr3_aa: CSVGRAGTYEQYF
cdr3_nt: TGCAGCGTTGGGCGGGCGGGGACCTACGAGCAGTACTTC

j_call: TRBJ2-1
v_call: TRBV4-3
d_call: NA
clone_size: NA
cdr3_aa: CASSQDSSGNEQFF
cdr3_nt: TGCGCCAGCAGCCAAGATAGCAGCGGTAATGAGCAGTTCTTC

j_call: TRBJ2-7
v_call: TRBV5-1
d_call: TRBD1
clone_size: NA
cdr3_aa: CASSYLGQGSYEQYF
cdr3_nt: TGCGCCAGCAGCTACCTGGGACAGGGATCCTACGAGCAGTACTTC

j_call: TRBJ1-4
v_call: TRBV7-9
d_call: NA
clone_size: NA
cdr3_aa: CASSSRSDRINEKLFF
cdr3_nt: TGTGCCAGCAGTTCCCGGTCGGATAGAATTAATGAAAAACTGTTTTTT

j_call: TRBJ2-3
v_call: TRBV27
d_call: TRBD1
clone_size: NA
cdr3_aa: CASSSGTGAEIPSTDTQYF
cdr3_nt: TGTGCCAGCAGTTCCGGGACAGGGGCCGAGATACCTAGCACAGATACGCAGTATTTT

j_call: TRBJ2-1
v_call: TRBV15
d_call: TRBD2
clone_size: NA
cdr3_aa: CATSGRTSVHYNEQFF
cdr3_nt: TGTGCCACCAGCGGCCGGACTAGCGTGCACTACAATGAGCAGTTCTTC